One TCR beta chain is described in this entry. Germline values: CDR1 SGHDN, CDR2 FVKESK. The CDR3 is made up of 15 amino acids. Losses at the gene ends were 5 bases for V and 2 bases for J; bases not matched to a gene: 7. Per the study methods: Amplification of reference gene primers was used by the study to estimate nucleated cell counts. The repertoire was sequenced with immunoSEQ multiplex PCR; TCRdb's copy has only in-frame clones and lacks some. D and trimming come from the DNA, and the V and J calls and clone size come from that table. The sample shows 200,000 to 250,000 clones, about four fifths of them seen only once. This entry is derived from a study of blood T cell repertoires in COVID-19.

The sequence came from a man aged 50 to 59 with acute or convalescent COVID-19. V gene TRBV14 combines with J gene TRBJ2-3, with TRBD2 matching 7 bases. Sequencing was performed on peripheral blood. The CDR3 DNA reads as TGTGCCAGCAGCGAGGTAGCGGGTGACACAGATACGCAGTATTTT. Residues: CASSEVAGDTDTQYF.